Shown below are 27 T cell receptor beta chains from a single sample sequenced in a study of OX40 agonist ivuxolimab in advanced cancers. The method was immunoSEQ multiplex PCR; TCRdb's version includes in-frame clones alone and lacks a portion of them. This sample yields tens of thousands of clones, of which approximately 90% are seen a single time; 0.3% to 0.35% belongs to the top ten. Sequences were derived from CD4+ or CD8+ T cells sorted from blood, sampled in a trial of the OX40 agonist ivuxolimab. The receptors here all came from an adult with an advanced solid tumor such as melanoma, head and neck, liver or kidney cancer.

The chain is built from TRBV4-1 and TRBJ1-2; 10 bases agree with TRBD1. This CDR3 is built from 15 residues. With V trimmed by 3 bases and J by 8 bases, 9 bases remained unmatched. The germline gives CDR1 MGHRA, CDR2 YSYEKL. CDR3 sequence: CASSQPGQGTRGYTF. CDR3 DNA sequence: TGCGCCAGCAGCCAGCCGGGACAGGGGACTCGCGGCTACACCTTC.

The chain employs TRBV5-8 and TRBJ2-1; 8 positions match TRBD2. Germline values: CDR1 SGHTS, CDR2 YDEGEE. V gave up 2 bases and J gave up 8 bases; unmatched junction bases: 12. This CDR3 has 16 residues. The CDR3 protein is CASSLAGVSSWDEQFF. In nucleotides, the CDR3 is TGTGCCAGCAGCTTAGCGGGGGTCTCTTCCTGGGATGAGCAGTTCTTC.

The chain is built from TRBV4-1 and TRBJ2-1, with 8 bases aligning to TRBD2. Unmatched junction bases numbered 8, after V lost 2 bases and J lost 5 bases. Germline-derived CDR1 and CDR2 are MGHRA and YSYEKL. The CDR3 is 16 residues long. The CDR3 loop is CASSQTGGAVDNEQFF. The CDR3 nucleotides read TGCGCCAGCAGCCAAACCGGGGGGGCGGTAGACAATGAGCAGTTCTTC.

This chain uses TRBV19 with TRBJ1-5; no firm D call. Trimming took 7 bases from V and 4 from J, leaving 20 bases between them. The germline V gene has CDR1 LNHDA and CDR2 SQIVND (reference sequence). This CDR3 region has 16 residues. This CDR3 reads CASKAGVWVLNQPQHF. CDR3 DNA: TGTGCCAGTAAGGCCGGCGTTTGGGTTCTGAATCAGCCCCAGCATTTT.

The DNA for the CDR3 is TGCAGCGTTGAAGGTCAGGGGCATGGCTACACCTTC. Encoded protein: CSVEGQGHGYTF. The chain uses TRBV29-1 and TRBJ1-2; D is possibly TRBD1 (6 bases). The CDR3 length is 12 residues. The V and J ends lost 1 base and 6 bases respectively, with 9 bases between them. CDR1 and CDR2 from the germline V gene are SQVTM and ANQGSEA.

CDR3 bases: TGTGCCAGCAGTGACGGACACCGCACAGATACGCAGTATTTT. It codes for CASSDGHRTDTQYF. This chain links TRBV6-4 with TRBJ2-3; a weak D match, TRBD1 (5 bases). The CDR3 contains 14 residues. Trimming pared 2 bases from V and 1 base from J, leaving 7 bases between. Germline V CDR1 and CDR2: MRHNA, SNTAGT.

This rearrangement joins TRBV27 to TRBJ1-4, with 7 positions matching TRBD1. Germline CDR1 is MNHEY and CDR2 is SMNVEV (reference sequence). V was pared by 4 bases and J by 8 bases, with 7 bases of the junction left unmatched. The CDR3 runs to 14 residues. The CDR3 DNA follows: TGTGCCAGCAGTTCAGGGGGTTCTCGAGAAAAACTGTTTTTT. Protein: CASSSGGSREKLFF.

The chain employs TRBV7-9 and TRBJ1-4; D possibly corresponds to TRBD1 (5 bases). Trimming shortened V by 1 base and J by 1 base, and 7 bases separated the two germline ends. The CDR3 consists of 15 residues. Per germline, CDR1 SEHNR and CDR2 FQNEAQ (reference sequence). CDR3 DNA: TGTGCCAGCAGCTTAGGGGGGGTAACTAATGAAAAACTGTTTTTT. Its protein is CASSLGGVTNEKLFF.

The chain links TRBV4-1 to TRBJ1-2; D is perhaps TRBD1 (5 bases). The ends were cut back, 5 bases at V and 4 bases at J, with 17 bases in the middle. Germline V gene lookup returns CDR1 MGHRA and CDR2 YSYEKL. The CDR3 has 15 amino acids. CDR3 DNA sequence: TGCGCCAGCAGCTCACTCGGCCGGGGGGGCTATGGCTACACCTTC. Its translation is CASSSLGRGGYGYTF.

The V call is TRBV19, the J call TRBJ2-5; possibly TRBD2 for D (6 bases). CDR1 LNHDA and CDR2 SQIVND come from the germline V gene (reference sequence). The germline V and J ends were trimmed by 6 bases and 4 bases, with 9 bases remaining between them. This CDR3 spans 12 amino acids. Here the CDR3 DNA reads TGTGCCAGTAGGTGGACTATAGAGACCCAGTACTTC. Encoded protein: CASRWTIETQYF. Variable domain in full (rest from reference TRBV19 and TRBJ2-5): DGGITQSPKYLFRKEGQNVTLSCEQNLNHDAMYWYRQDPGQGLRLIYYSQIVNDFQKGDIAEGYSVSREKKESFPLTVTSAQKNPTAFYLCASRWTIETQYFGPGTRLLVL.

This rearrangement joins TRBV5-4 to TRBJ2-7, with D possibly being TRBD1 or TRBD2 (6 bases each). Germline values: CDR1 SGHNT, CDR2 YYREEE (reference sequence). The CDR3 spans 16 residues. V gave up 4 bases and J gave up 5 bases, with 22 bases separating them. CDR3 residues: CASSLSAGARRDEQYF. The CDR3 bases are TGTGCCAGCAGCCTCTCAGCAGGGGCGAGGAGGGACGAGCAGTACTTC. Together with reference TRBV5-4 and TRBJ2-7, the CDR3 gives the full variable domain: ETGVTQSPTHLIKTRGQQVTLRCSSQSGHNTVSWYQQALGQGPQFIFQYYREEENGRGNFPPRFSGLQFPNYSSELNVNALELDDSALYLCASSLSAGARRDEQYFGPGTRLTVT.

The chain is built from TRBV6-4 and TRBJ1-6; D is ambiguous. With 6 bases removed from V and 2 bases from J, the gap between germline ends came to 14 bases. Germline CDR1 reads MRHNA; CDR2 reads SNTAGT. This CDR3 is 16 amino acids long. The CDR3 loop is CASRITSGAYNSPLHF. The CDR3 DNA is TGTGCCAGCAGGATCACCTCCGGCGCCTATAATTCACCCCTCCACTTT.

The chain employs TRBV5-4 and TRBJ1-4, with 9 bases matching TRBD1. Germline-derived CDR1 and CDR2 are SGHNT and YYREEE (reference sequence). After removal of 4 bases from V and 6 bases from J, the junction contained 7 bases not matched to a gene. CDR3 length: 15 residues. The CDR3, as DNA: TGTGCCAGCAGCCCTACAGGGGGCGGTGATGAAAAACTGTTTTTT. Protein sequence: CASSPTGGGDEKLFF.

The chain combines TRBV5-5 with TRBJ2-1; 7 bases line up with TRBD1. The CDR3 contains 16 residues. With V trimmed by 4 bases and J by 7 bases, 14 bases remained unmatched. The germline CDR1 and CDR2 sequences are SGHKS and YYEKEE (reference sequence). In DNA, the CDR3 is TGTGCCAGCAGCGGGGGAACAGGGGCTCCCCCGAATGAGCAGTTCTTC. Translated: CASSGGTGAPPNEQFF.

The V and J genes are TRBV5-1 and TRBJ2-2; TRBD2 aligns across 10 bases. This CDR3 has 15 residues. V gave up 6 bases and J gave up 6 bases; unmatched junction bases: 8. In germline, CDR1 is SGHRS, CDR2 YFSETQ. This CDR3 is CASTNSGGPAGELFF. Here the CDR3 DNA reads TGCGCCAGCACCAATAGCGGGGGGCCCGCCGGGGAGCTGTTTTTT.

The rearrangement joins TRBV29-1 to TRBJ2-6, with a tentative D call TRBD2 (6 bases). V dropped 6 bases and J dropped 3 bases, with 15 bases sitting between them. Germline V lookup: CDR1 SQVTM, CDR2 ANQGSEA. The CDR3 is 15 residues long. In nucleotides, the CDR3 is TGCAGCGTAAGGGCATTGGGAGGTGGGGCCAACGTCCTGACTTTC. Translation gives CSVRALGGGANVLTF.

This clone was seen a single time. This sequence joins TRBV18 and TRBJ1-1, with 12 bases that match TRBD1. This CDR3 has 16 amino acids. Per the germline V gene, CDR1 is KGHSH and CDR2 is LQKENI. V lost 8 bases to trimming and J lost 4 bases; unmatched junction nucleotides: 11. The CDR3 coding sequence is TGTGCCAGCGCCCCCCGGGACAGGGGGCAGGGCACTGAAGCTTTCTTT. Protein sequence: CASAPRDRGQGTEAFF.

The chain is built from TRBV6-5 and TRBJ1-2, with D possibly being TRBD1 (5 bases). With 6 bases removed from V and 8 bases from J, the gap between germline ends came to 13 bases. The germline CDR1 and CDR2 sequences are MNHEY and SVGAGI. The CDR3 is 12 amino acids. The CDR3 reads CASRTGQNGYTF. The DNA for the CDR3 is TGTGCCAGCAGGACGGGGCAAAACGGCTACACCTTC.

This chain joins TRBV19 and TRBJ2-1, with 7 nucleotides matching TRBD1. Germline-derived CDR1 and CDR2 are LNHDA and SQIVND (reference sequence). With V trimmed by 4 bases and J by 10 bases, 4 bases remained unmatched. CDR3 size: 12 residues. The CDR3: CASSKQGWEQFF. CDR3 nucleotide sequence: TGTGCCAGTAGTAAACAGGGGTGGGAGCAGTTCTTC. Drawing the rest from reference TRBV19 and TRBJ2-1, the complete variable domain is DGGITQSPKYLFRKEGQNVTLSCEQNLNHDAMYWYRQDPGQGLRLIYYSQIVNDFQKGDIAEGYSVSREKKESFPLTVTSAQKNPTAFYLCASSKQGWEQFFGPGTRLTVL.

CDR3 in amino acids: CASSPVDTQYF. The CDR3 DNA follows: TGTGCCAGCAGTCCCGTTGATACGCAGTATTTT. This chain uses TRBV6-6 with TRBJ2-3; no firm D call. CDR3 length: 11 residues. Per germline, CDR1 MNHNY and CDR2 SVGAGI (reference sequence). Trimming cost V 5 bases and J 6 bases, with 6 bases left between them.

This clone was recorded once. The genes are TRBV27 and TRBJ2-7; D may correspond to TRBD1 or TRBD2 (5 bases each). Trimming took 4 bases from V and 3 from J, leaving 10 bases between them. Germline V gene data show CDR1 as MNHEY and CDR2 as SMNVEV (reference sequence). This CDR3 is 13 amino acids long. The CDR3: CASSWGRSYEQYF. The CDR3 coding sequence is TGTGCCAGCAGTTGGGGACGGAGCTACGAGCAGTACTTC.

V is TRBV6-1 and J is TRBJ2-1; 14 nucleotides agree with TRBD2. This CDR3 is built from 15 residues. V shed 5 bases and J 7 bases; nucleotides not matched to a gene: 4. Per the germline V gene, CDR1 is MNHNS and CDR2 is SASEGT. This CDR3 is CASSRGTSGGNEQFF. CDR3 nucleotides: TGTGCCAGCAGTAGGGGGACTAGCGGGGGTAATGAGCAGTTCTTC.

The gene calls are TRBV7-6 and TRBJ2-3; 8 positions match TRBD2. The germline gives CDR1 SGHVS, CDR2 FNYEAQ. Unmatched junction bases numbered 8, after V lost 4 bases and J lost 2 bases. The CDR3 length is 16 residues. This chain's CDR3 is CASSSWVAGNTDTQYF. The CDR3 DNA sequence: TGTGCCAGCAGCTCTTGGGTAGCGGGGAACACAGATACGCAGTATTTT.

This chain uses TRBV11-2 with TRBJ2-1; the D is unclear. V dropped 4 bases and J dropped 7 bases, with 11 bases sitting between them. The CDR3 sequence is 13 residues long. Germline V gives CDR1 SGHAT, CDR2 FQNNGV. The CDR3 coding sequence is TGTGCCAGCAGCTCCTTGGTTAAAAATGAGCAGTTCTTC. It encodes CASSSLVKNEQFF.

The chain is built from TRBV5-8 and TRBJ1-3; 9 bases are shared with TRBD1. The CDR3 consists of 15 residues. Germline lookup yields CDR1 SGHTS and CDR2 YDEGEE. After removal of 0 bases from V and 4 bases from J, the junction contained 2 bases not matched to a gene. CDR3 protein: CASSLEGQGGNTIYF. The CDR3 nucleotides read TGTGCCAGCAGCTTGGAGGGACAGGGAGGAAACACCATATATTTT.

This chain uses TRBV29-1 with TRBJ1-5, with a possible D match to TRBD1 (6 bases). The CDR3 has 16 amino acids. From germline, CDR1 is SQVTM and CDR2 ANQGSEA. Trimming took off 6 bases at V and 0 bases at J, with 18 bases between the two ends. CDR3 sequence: CSVDRDRLYSNQPQHF. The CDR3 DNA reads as TGCAGCGTCGACCGCGACAGGCTCTATAGCAATCAGCCCCAGCATTTT.

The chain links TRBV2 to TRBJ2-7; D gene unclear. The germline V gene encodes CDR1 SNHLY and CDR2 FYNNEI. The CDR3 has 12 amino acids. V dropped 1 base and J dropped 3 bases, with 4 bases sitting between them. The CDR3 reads CASSEDGYEQYF. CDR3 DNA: TGTGCCAGCAGTGAAGACGGCTACGAGCAGTACTTC.